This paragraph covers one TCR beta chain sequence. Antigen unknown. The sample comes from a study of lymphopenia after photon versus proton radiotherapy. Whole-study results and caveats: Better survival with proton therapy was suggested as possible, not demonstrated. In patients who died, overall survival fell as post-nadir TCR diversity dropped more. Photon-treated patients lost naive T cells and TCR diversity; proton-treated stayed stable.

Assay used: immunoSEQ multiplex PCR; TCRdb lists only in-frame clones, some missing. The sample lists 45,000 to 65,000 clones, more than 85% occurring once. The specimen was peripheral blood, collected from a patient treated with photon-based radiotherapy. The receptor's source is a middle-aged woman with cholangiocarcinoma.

This CDR3 reads CASSLQGLRHEQYF. CDR3 bases: TGTGCCAGCAGTTTACAGGGTTTGAGGCACGAGCAGTACTTC. V gene TRBV27 combines with J gene TRBJ2-7; the D gene is possibly TRBD1 (5 bases). Germline assignment: CDR1 MNHEY and CDR2 SMNVEV (reference sequence). V dropped 2 bases and J dropped 5 bases, with 13 bases sitting between them. This CDR3 comprises 14 residues.